Below are 11 T cell receptor beta chains sequenced from a single sample in a study of blood T cell repertoires in COVID-19. The repertoire was sequenced with immunoSEQ multiplex PCR; TCRdb's copy has only in-frame clones and lacks some. In the table there are under 90,000 clones, 70% to 90% of which are singletons. Sequences were obtained from peripheral blood. Receptors originate from a woman aged 45-59 years with COVID-19, enrolled during active disease.

The V call is TRBV3-1 (or the pseudogene TRBV3-2), the J call TRBJ2-5; TRBD2 aligns across 9 bases. The CDR3 extends over 20 amino acids. V shed 0 bases, J shed 4 bases, and the junction held 18 bases outside the gene matches. Germline CDR1 is LGHDT and CDR2 is YNNKEL (reference sequence). Written as DNA, the CDR3 is TGTGCCAGCAGCCAAGATGGTGGAGGCGGGAGGGCCCAGGGTTTAGAGACCCAGTACTTC. This sequence encodes CASSQDGGGGRAQGLETQYF.

The CDR3 sequence is CASSLSRDEQYF. The DNA of the CDR3 is TGTGCCAGCTCACTTTCACGGGACGAGCAGTACTTC. The rearrangement links TRBV18 to TRBJ2-7; D is unclear. CDR3 length: 12 amino acids. CDR1 and CDR2 (germline): KGHSH, LQKENI. Trimming shortened V by 4 bases and J by 5 bases, and 9 bases separated the two germline ends.

The genes are TRBV5-8 and TRBJ2-1; TRBD1 aligns across 11 bases. The CDR3 sequence is 16 residues long. Unmatched junction bases numbered 7, after V lost 3 bases and J lost 5 bases. Germline CDR1 SGHTS, CDR2 YDEGEE. The chain's CDR3 is CASSSWTGGTHNEQFF. The CDR3 coding sequence is TGTGCCAGCAGCTCCTGGACAGGGGGCACCCACAATGAGCAGTTCTTC.

The chain is built from TRBV7-9 and TRBJ2-2; maybe TRBD1 (6 bases). The CDR3 has 14 amino acids. CDR1 is SEHNR, CDR2 FQNEAQ, per germline (reference sequence). V was cut by 5 bases and J by 4 bases, with 11 bases left in between. CDR3 DNA sequence: TGTGCCAGCAGCCTGGGGACAAGCACCGGGGAGCTGTTTTTT. This encodes CASSLGTSTGELFF.

The rearrangement links TRBV7-3 to TRBJ2-3; D may be TRBD2 (5 bases). The CDR3 consists of 14 residues. Germline CDR1 is SGHTA and CDR2 is FQGTGA. V was cut by 5 bases and J by 5 bases, with 14 bases left in between. The CDR3 nucleotides read TGTGCCAGCAGCCCAAGCGGAGCTGGAGATACGCAGTATTTT. Residues: CASSPSGAGDTQYF.

V usage is TRBV29-1 and J usage is TRBJ2-7; unclear D gene. The CDR3 consists of 12 residues. V was cut by 4 bases and J by 5 bases, with 12 bases left in between. The germline gives CDR1 SQVTM, CDR2 ANQGSEA. The CDR3 nucleotides read TGCAGCGTTGGTTTCGACACCAACGAGCAGTACTTC. Translating gives CSVGFDTNEQYF.

In its sample, this clone was seen once. This chain links TRBV5-1 with TRBJ2-2, with no clear D. This CDR3 spans 15 amino acids. V lost 0 bases, J lost 1 base, and 7 bases lay in between. Germline lookup yields CDR1 SGHRS and CDR2 YFSETQ. The CDR3 loop is CASSLAGRNTGELFF. For the CDR3, the DNA is TGCGCCAGCAGCTTGGCCGGTCGGAACACCGGGGAGCTGTTTTTT. The full variable domain, its missing parts supplied by reference TRBV5-1 and TRBJ2-2, is KAGVTQTPRYLIKTRGQQVTLSCSPISGHRSVSWYQQTPGQGLQFLFEYFSETQRNKGNFPGRFSGRQFSNSRSEMNVSTLELGDSALYLCASSLAGRNTGELFFGEGSRLTVL.

The gene calls are TRBV12-3 or TRBV12-4 and TRBJ2-3; D remains ambiguous. This CDR3 comprises 11 residues. V was cut by 6 bases and J by 6 bases, with 7 bases left in between. The CDR3: CASRLWDTQYF. CDR3 in DNA: TGTGCCAGCAGACTCTGGGATACGCAGTATTTT.

This clone was seen a single time. The V and J genes are TRBV10-3 and TRBJ2-7; possibly TRBD1 for D (6 bases). CDR1 ENHRY and CDR2 SYGVKD come from the germline V gene. Trimming cost V 7 bases and J 7 bases, with 11 bases left between them. The CDR3 is 11 residues long. The CDR3 DNA reads as TGTGCCATCAAATCGAGGGGGGAGCAGTACTTC. Its translation is CAIKSRGEQYF.

The chain has TRBV19 and TRBJ2-1, with TRBD1 matching 12 bases. Germline values: CDR1 LNHDA, CDR2 SQIVND (reference sequence). V shed 7 bases, J shed 12 bases, and the junction held 34 bases outside the gene matches. The CDR3 is 22 residues long. In DNA form, the CDR3 reads TGTGCCAGTAAGCCGGGACAGGGGGCAAGGGTGTCAGGCAATTCTCCTGGAAAGTGGCAGTTCTTC. Translating it yields CASKPGQGARVSGNSPGKWQFF. Supplemented by reference TRBV19 and TRBJ2-1, the full variable domain reads DGGITQSPKYLFRKEGQNVTLSCEQNLNHDAMYWYRQDPGQGLRLIYYSQIVNDFQKGDIAEGYSVSREKKESFPLTVTSAQKNPTAFYLCASKPGQGARVSGNSPGKWQFFGPGTRLTVL.

J is TRBJ2-5 and V is TRBV6-6, with 10 bases that match TRBD1. This CDR3 is 14 amino acids long. CDR1 MNHNY and CDR2 SVGAGI come from the germline V gene (reference sequence). The ends lost 6 bases at V and 1 base at J; junction bases unmatched: 2. The chain's CDR3 is CASRGQGSQETQYF. The CDR3 coding sequence is TGTGCCAGCAGGGGACAGGGGAGCCAAGAGACCCAGTACTTC.